This T cell receptor beta chain was documented in a study of T cells after yellow fever vaccination. Each CDR3 protein gets one entry after TCRdb re-called the 5' RACE reads with MiXCR. In the table there are some 670,000 distinct CDR3 sequences, around an eighth of which are singletons. This clonotype turned up a few times. Its specificity is not known. Study-wide findings and caveats: Sorted repertoires could include abundant contaminating clonotypes from bulk cells. Though it reached lower strength, the secondary response hit its peak faster, day 5 versus 15.

This specimen consisted of PBMCs, obtained on the day of the yellow fever booster vaccination. This clonotype was obtained from a man aged 25-40 years who received the YFV17D yellow fever vaccine.

The DNA of the CDR3 is TGTGCTAGTGGTTTTGCCCCCCAGGTCGGTGAGCAGTTCTTC. Translated: CASGFAPQVGEQFF. The chain is built from TRBV12-5 and TRBJ2-1; D is unresolved. The CDR3 is 14 residues long. Germline V gives CDR1 LGHNT, CDR2 FRNRAP. The V end lost 3 bases, the J end lost 9 bases, and 15 bases lay between the germline ends.